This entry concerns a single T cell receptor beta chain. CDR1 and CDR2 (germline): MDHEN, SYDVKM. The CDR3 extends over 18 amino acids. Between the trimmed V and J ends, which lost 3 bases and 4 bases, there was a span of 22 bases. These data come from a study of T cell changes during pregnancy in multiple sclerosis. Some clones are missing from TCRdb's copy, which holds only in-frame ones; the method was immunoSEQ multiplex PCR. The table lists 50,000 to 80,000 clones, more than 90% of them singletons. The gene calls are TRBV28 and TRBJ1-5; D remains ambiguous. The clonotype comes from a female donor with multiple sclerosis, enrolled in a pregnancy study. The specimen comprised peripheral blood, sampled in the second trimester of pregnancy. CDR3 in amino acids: CASSFGGYRRAGNQPQHF. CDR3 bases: TGTGCCAGCAGTTTTGGTGGGTATCGGAGGGCGGGGAATCAGCCCCAGCATTTT.